This T cell receptor beta chain originates from a study of cytomegalovirus exposure and HLA in healthy donors. Study-level results: Rates of TCR association differed by HLA locus in a later analysis, with DRB1 highest and HLA-C lowest. Because they were indistinguishable, some V segments, including TRBV6-2 and TRBV6-3, were excluded.

On this clone itself: Its specificity is unknown.

In the PCR, 60 Vbeta and 13 Jbeta primers were used. Some clones are missing from TCRdb's copy, which holds only in-frame ones; the method was immunoSEQ multiplex PCR. The sample consists of more than 90,000 clones, approximately 85% of them appearing once. Looked up from germline, CDR1 is MGHRA and CDR2 is YSYEKL. Trimming stripped 6 bases from V and 3 bases from J, with 9 bases between. The CDR3 is 13 residues long. Though nominally healthy at sampling, donors likely had unrecorded immune exposures. The receptor was derived from a man under 40 in good health and CMV-seronegative. Sequenced material: PBMCs. The chain joins TRBV4-1 to TRBJ2-1; possibly TRBD2 for D (6 bases). The CDR3 here is CASSRGLYNEQFF. CDR3 in DNA: TGCGCCAGCAGTAGGGGACTCTACAATGAGCAGTTCTTC.